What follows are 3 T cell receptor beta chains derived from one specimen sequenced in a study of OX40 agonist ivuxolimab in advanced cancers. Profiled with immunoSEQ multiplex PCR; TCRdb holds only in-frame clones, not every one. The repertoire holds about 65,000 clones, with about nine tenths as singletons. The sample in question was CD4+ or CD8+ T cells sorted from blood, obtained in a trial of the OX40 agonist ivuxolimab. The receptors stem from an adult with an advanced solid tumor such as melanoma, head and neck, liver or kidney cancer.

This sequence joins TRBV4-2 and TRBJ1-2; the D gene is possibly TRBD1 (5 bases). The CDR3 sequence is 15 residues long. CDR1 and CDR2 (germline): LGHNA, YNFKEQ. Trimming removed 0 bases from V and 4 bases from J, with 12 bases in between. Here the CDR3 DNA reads TGTGCCAGCAGCCAAGATCAGAGACAGTTCTATGGCTACACCTTC. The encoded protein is CASSQDQRQFYGYTF.

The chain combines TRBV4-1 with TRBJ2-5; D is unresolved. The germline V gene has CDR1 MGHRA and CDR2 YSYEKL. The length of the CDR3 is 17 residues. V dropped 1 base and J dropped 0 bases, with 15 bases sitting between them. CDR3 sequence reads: CASSQALGYSDQETQYF. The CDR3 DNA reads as TGCGCCAGCAGCCAAGCACTCGGTTACTCGGACCAAGAGACCCAGTACTTC.

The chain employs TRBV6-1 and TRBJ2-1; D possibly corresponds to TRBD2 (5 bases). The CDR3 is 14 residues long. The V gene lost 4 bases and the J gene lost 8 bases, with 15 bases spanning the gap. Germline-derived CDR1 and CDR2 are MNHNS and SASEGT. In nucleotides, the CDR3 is TGTGCCAGCAGTGCCAGAGGGATTATCCATGAGCAGTTCTTC. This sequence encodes CASSARGIIHEQFF.